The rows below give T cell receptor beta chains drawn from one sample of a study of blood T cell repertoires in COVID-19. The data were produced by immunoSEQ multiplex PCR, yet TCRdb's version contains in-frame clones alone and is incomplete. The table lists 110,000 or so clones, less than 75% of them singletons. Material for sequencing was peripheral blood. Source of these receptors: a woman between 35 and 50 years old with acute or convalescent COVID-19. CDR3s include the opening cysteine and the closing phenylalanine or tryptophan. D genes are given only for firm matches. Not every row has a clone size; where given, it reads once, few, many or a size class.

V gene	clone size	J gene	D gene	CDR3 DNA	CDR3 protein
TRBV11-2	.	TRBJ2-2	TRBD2	TGTGCCAGCAGCTTGGAAAGGGGAGGGTTTGGCGGGGAGCTGTTTTTT	CASSLERGGFGGELFF
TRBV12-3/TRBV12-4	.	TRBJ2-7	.	TGTGCCAGCAGCTCAGGCTTAGAGCAGTACTTC	CASSSGLEQYF
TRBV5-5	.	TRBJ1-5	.	TGTGCCAGCAGCTTAGAGGCCTATAGCAATCAGCCCCAGCATTTT	CASSLEAYSNQPQHF
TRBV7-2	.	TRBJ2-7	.	TGTGCCAGCAGCCTTATGGGGTATAGCGGAGCCCCCTACGAGCAGTACTTC	CASSLMGYSGAPYEQYF
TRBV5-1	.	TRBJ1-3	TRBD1	TGCGCCAGCAGCGCCGGACAGGGCTCTGGAAACACCATATATTTT	CASSAGQGSGNTIYF
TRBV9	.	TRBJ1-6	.	TGTGCCAGCAGCGCAGGACAGACTTTTTCACCCCTCCACTTT	CASSAGQTFSPLHF
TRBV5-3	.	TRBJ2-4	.	TGTGCCAGACCCAGGACTGATCGTAACATTCAGTACTTC	CARPRTDRNIQYF
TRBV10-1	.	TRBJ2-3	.	TGCGCCAGCAGTGAGCTACCAAATACGCAGTATTTT	CASSELPNTQYF
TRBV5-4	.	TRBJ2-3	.	TGTGCCAGCAGCTCCCAAGGTGGAGGGTTAGATACGCAGTATTTT	CASSSQGGGLDTQYF
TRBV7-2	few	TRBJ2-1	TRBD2	TGTGCCAGCAGCTTAGGTCTAGCGGGGGGGCTCGATGAGCAGTTCTTC	CASSLGLAGGLDEQFF
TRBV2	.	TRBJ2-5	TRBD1	TGTGCCAGCAGAGGGGGCGCAGAGACCCAGTACTTC	CASRGGAETQYF
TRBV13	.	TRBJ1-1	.	TGTGCCAGCAGCCTCAACTCTCGGGAGCCGAACACTGAAGCTTTCTTT	CASSLNSREPNTEAFF
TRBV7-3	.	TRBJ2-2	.	TGTGCCAGCAGCCCTTCGTTGGCGGGGACCGGGGAGCTGTTTTTT	CASSPSLAGTGELFF
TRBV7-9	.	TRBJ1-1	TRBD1	TGTGCCAGCAGCGTTGGGACAGGGAGCACTGAAGCTTTCTTT	CASSVGTGSTEAFF
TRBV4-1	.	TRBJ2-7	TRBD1	TGCGCCAGCAGCCAAGGATTGGACAGGCCGCTCGCCGAGCAGTACTTC	CASSQGLDRPLAEQYF
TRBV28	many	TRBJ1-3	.	TGTGCCAGCAGTTCACCAAGTCCGACACAGCTCTCTGGAAACACCATATATTTT	CASSSPSPTQLSGNTIYF
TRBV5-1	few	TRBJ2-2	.	TGCGCCAGCAGCTTTAACTCCCAGGACGGGGAGCTGTTTTTT	CASSFNSQDGELFF
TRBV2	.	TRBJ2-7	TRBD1	TGTGCCAGCAGTGACGGGACAGCCTCCTACGAGCAGTACTTC	CASSDGTASYEQYF
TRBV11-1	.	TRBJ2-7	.	TGTGCCAGCAGCTTCCAAGCGGGCTACGAGCAGTACTTC	CASSFQAGYEQYF
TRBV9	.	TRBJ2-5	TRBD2	TGTGCCAGCAGCCCCTCCCTCTACGGGGGGGAGACCCAGTACTTC	CASSPSLYGGETQYF
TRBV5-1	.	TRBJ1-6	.	TGCGCCAGCAGCTTGGGGTTCGGGGACTATAATTCACCCCTCCACTTT	CASSLGFGDYNSPLHF
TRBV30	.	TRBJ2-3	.	TGTGCCTGGATACGCGAGGAGGGGCCTACGCAGTATTTT	CAWIREEGPTQYF
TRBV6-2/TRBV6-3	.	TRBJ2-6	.	TGTGCCAGCAGTTACGCAGGGTCTGGGGCCAACGTCCTGACTTTC	CASSYAGSGANVLTF
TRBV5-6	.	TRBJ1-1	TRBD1	TGTGCCAGCAGCTGGACAGGGGGCACTGAAGCTTTCTTT	CASSWTGGTEAFF
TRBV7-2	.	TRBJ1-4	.	TGTGCCAGCAAGGGGTTACAGGCAGGAAAACTGTTTTTT	CASKGLQAGKLFF
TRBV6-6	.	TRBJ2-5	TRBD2	TGTGCCAGCAGTACCCCGGGGGGGCTAGAGACCCAGTACTTC	CASSTPGGLETQYF
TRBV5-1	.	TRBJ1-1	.	TGCGCCAGCAGCTTGGCCGAGGGGGGGACTGAAGCTTTCTTT	CASSLAEGGTEAFF
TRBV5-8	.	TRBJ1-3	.	TGTGCCAGCAGCTTGGTACTTGCTGGAAACACCATATATTTT	CASSLVLAGNTIYF
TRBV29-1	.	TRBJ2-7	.	TGCAGCGTTGAAGAGGGCCCTTACGAGCAGTACTTC	CSVEEGPYEQYF
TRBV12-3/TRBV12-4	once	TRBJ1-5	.	TGTGCCAGCAGTTTGTCGGTGCAGCCCCAGCATTTT	CASSLSVQPQHF
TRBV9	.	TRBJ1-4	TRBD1	TGTGCCAGCAGCGTGAGGACAGGGGCTGAAAAACTGTTTTTT	CASSVRTGAEKLFF
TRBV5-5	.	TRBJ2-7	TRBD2	TGTGCCAGCAGCTTGACGGGAGGACACTACGAGCAGTACTTC	CASSLTGGHYEQYF